This T cell receptor beta chain was recorded in a study of control samples from healthy donors and cancer patients. The trim removed 4 bases at V and 7 bases at J, leaving 6 bases unmatched. The CDR3 is 13 amino acids. CDR1 and CDR2 (germline): SGHDT, YYEEEE. Measured with immunoSEQ multiplex PCR; TCRdb has only the in-frame clones, and not every one. This table holds about 95,000 clones, 91% found once. This chain connects TRBV5-6 to TRBJ1-2; 8 nucleotides line up with TRBD1. Input material: blood. The receptor's source is a woman younger than 45 in good health. CDR3 sequence: CASSTDRESGYTF. As DNA, the CDR3 is TGTGCCAGCAGCACGGACAGGGAGAGTGGCTACACCTTC.